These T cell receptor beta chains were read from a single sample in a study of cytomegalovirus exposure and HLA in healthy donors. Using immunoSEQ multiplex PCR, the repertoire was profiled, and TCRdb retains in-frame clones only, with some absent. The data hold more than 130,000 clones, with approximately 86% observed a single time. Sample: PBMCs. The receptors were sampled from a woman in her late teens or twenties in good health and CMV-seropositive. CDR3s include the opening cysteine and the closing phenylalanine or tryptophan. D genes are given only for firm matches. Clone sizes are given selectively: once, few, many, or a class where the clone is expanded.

CDR3aa: CASRGRGRRVNTEAFF
CDR3nt: TGTGCCAGCCGCGGGAGGGGGCGCCGGGTGAACACTGAAGCTTTCTTT
v_gene: TRBV27
j_gene: TRBJ1-1
d_gene: TRBD1
abundance: -

CDR3aa: CASSSGFMAGLSSYEQYF
CDR3nt: TGCGCCAGCAGCTCGGGATTCATGGCGGGGCTGAGCTCCTACGAGCAGTACTTC
v_gene: TRBV5-1
j_gene: TRBJ2-7
d_gene: -
abundance: -

CDR3aa: CASSPGTAPYEQYF
CDR3nt: TGTGCCAGCAGCCCCGGGACAGCTCCTTACGAGCAGTACTTC
v_gene: TRBV2
j_gene: TRBJ2-7
d_gene: TRBD1
abundance: -

CDR3aa: CASGYRDNEQYF
CDR3nt: TGTGCCAGCGGGTATAGGGACAACGAGCAGTACTTC
v_gene: TRBV6-1
j_gene: TRBJ2-7
d_gene: -
abundance: -

CDR3aa: CASSVAPGADLYNEQFF
CDR3nt: TGTGCCAGCAGCGTAGCCCCTGGAGCGGACCTTTACAATGAGCAGTTCTTC
v_gene: TRBV9
j_gene: TRBJ2-1
d_gene: -
abundance: -

CDR3aa: CATSRDLGGRLYGYTF
CDR3nt: TGTGCCACCAGCAGAGATCTAGGAGGCAGGTTGTATGGCTACACCTTC
v_gene: TRBV15
j_gene: TRBJ1-2
d_gene: -
abundance: -

CDR3aa: CASSLLGQQETQYF
CDR3nt: TGTGCCAGCAGTTTATTGGGACAGCAAGAGACCCAGTACTTC
v_gene: TRBV28
j_gene: TRBJ2-5
d_gene: TRBD1
abundance: -

CDR3aa: CASSIVFATNEKLFF
CDR3nt: TGTGCCAGTAGTATCGTCTTCGCAACTAATGAAAAACTGTTTTTT
v_gene: TRBV19
j_gene: TRBJ1-4
d_gene: -
abundance: -

CDR3aa: CASSFISPGELFF
CDR3nt: TGTGCCAGCAGCTTTATTAGCCCCGGGGAGCTGTTTTTT
v_gene: TRBV11-2
j_gene: TRBJ2-2
d_gene: -
abundance: -

CDR3aa: CASRPTGTFREQYF
CDR3nt: TGTGCCAGCAGGCCGACAGGAACCTTTCGCGAGCAGTACTTC
v_gene: TRBV28
j_gene: TRBJ2-7
d_gene: -
abundance: -

CDR3aa: CASVQGVYNEQFF
CDR3nt: TGTGCCAGCGTCCAGGGGGTTTACAATGAGCAGTTCTTC
v_gene: TRBV13
j_gene: TRBJ2-1
d_gene: TRBD1
abundance: -

CDR3aa: CASRGGQGISEKLFF
CDR3nt: TGTGCCAGCAGAGGGGGACAGGGGATTTCTGAAAAACTGTTTTTT
v_gene: TRBV28
j_gene: TRBJ1-4
d_gene: TRBD1
abundance: -

CDR3aa: CASSQGTAAEQYF
CDR3nt: TGTGCCAGCAGTCAGGGGACAGCCGCCGAGCAGTACTTC
v_gene: TRBV28
j_gene: TRBJ2-7
d_gene: TRBD1
abundance: -

CDR3aa: CASSVMRVGNQPQHF
CDR3nt: TGTGCCAGCAGTGTGATGAGGGTGGGCAATCAGCCCCAGCATTTT
v_gene: TRBV6-1
j_gene: TRBJ1-5
d_gene: -
abundance: few

CDR3aa: CASSLLAGEEQYF
CDR3nt: TGTGCCAGCAGTTTATTGGCTGGTGAAGAGCAGTACTTC
v_gene: TRBV28
j_gene: TRBJ2-7
d_gene: -
abundance: -

CDR3aa: CANSFPVGGGYTF
CDR3nt: TGTGCCAACAGTTTCCCCGTGGGGGGTGGCTACACCTTC
v_gene: TRBV28
j_gene: TRBJ1-2
d_gene: -
abundance: -

CDR3aa: CASSLGPGDAFF
CDR3nt: TGTGCCAGCAGTTTAGGACCGGGAGATGCTTTCTTT
v_gene: TRBV28
j_gene: TRBJ1-1
d_gene: -
abundance: -

CDR3aa: CASSSLQGHYGYTF
CDR3nt: TGTGCCAGCAGTTCATTGCAGGGTCACTATGGCTACACCTTC
v_gene: TRBV13
j_gene: TRBJ1-2
d_gene: -
abundance: -

CDR3aa: CASSPGTSGVLGPDTQYF
CDR3nt: TGTGCCAGCAGCCCCGGGACTAGCGGGGTCCTCGGGCCAGATACGCAGTATTTT
v_gene: TRBV7-9
j_gene: TRBJ2-3
d_gene: TRBD2
abundance: -

CDR3aa: CASSSREDEKLFF
CDR3nt: TGTGCCAGCAGCTCCAGGGAGGACGAAAAACTGTTTTTT
v_gene: TRBV5-6
j_gene: TRBJ1-4
d_gene: -
abundance: -

CDR3aa: CASSLSGGQRVFNSPLHF
CDR3nt: TGTGCCAGCAGTTTATCGGGGGGACAGCGAGTCTTTAATTCACCCCTCCACTTT
v_gene: TRBV27
j_gene: TRBJ1-6
d_gene: TRBD1
abundance: -

CDR3aa: CAFRDNTNYGYTF
CDR3nt: TGTGCCTTCCGGGACAATACTAACTATGGCTACACCTTC
v_gene: TRBV30
j_gene: TRBJ1-2
d_gene: -
abundance: -

CDR3aa: CASSLDRQGGTQYF
CDR3nt: TGTGCCAGCAGCTTAGACAGACAGGGGGGAACCCAGTACTTC
v_gene: TRBV11-2
j_gene: TRBJ2-5
d_gene: TRBD1
abundance: -

CDR3aa: CASSLFTGMVGDIQYF
CDR3nt: TGTGCCAGCAGTTTATTTACAGGGATGGTAGGGGACATTCAGTACTTC
v_gene: TRBV28
j_gene: TRBJ2-4
d_gene: -
abundance: -

CDR3aa: CATSGDGNTIYF
CDR3nt: TGTGCCACTTCCGGTGATGGAAACACCATATATTTT
v_gene: TRBV10-3
j_gene: TRBJ1-3
d_gene: -
abundance: -

CDR3aa: CASSPSKGASPLNEQFF
CDR3nt: TGCGCCAGCAGCCCATCTAAGGGGGCTTCCCCGCTCAATGAGCAGTTCTTC
v_gene: TRBV5-1
j_gene: TRBJ2-1
d_gene: TRBD1
abundance: -

CDR3aa: CASTSPGWTGELFF
CDR3nt: TGTGCCAGCACCTCTCCGGGGTGGACCGGGGAGCTGTTTTTT
v_gene: TRBV7-6
j_gene: TRBJ2-2
d_gene: -
abundance: -

CDR3aa: CASSPHSKTGDYEQYF
CDR3nt: TGTGCCAGCAGCCCCCACTCGAAGACAGGGGACTACGAGCAGTACTTC
v_gene: TRBV28
j_gene: TRBJ2-7
d_gene: TRBD1
abundance: -